These 5 T cell receptor beta chains originate from one sample sequenced in a study of beta chain features in type 1 diabetes. Notes on the study in general: People with Type 1 diabetes carried modestly yet significantly shorter TCRB CDR3s in all four CD4+ subsets.

Expressed TCRB transcripts were sequenced because the isolated RNA had all been reverse transcribed beforehand. Assay used: immunoSEQ multiplex PCR; TCRdb lists only in-frame clones, some missing. The sample has more than 300,000 clones, about 12% seen once. Their antigens remain unidentified. The sequenced sample was naive CD4+ T cells from blood. The source of these receptors is a young woman with type 1 diabetes.

This clone was observed a handful of times. The CDR3, as DNA: TGTGCCAGCTCCCAAGGGGGCTGGTCTGGGGCCAACGTCCTGACTTTC. It is translated as CASSQGGWSGANVLTF. V gene TRBV18 combines with J gene TRBJ2-6, with 7 bases aligning to TRBD1. CDR1 and CDR2 (germline): KGHSH, LQKENI. The CDR3 runs to 16 residues. With V trimmed by 6 bases and J by 1 base, 6 bases remained unmatched.

This clone has a handful of counts. Other DNA sequences within the sample encode an identical CDR3. The chain joins TRBV5-1 to TRBJ2-5; D might be TRBD2 (5 bases). Germline V CDR1 and CDR2: SGHRS, YFSETQ. The CDR3 sequence is 13 residues long. V gave up 0 bases and J gave up 3 bases, with 6 bases separating them. CDR3 sequence: CASSLVGEETQYF. As DNA, the CDR3 is TGCGCCAGCAGCTTGGTCGGGGAAGAGACCCAGTACTTC.

The V and J genes are TRBV6-4 and TRBJ2-3; 11 positions match TRBD2. The CDR3 totals 15 residues. Germline loops: CDR1 MRHNA, CDR2 SNTAGT. The V gene end was trimmed by 6 bases and the J gene end by 2 bases; junction bases not matched to a gene: 4. The CDR3 DNA reads as TGTGCCAGCAGACGACTAGCGGGGACCACAGATACGCAGTATTTT. The encoded protein is CASRRLAGTTDTQYF.

This clone has a handful of counts. The rearrangement joins TRBV10-3 to TRBJ2-3; D not certain. The CDR3 totals 15 residues. The germline V and J ends were trimmed by 6 bases and 1 base, with 14 bases remaining between them. Germline V gene sequence: CDR1 ENHRY, CDR2 SYGVKD. The CDR3, as DNA: TGTGCCATCAGCTCCCCTAGTGCGGGCACAGATACGCAGTATTTT. It specifies CAISSPSAGTDTQYF.

In this sample, this clone turned up a few times. The genes are TRBV2 and TRBJ2-1, with 7 bases fitting TRBD2. V was clipped by 8 bases and J by 4 bases; unmatched bases: 2. The CDR3 runs to 12 residues. CDR1 and CDR2 (germline): SNHLY, FYNNEI. The CDR3 sequence is CASGGDYNEQFF. CDR3 in DNA: TGTGCCAGCGGGGGGGATTACAATGAGCAGTTCTTC.